This entry lists 26 T cell receptor beta chains sequenced from one sample in a study of siplizumab effects on memory and regulatory T cells. Clones were sequenced by immunoSEQ multiplex PCR, and TCRdb holds only the in-frame ones, with some missing. The repertoire has 100,000 or so clones, under 95% of them found once; the top ten carry around 0.32%. Specimen: CD4+ T cells sorted from blood. The source of these receptors is a human donor in good health.

The gene calls are TRBV29-1 and TRBJ2-4, with D possibly being TRBD1 (6 bases). V was cut by 2 bases and J by 3 bases, with 14 bases left in between. The CDR3 sequence is 15 residues long. Germline V gene data show CDR1 as SQVTM and CDR2 as ANQGSEA. The CDR3 spells CSVEQFWDNKNIQYF. CDR3 sequence (DNA): TGCAGCGTTGAACAGTTTTGGGACAACAAAAACATTCAGTACTTC.

The chain recombines TRBV2 with TRBJ2-2; possible D gene TRBD1, 5 bases. This CDR3 contains 16 residues. The V and J ends lost 7 bases and 3 bases respectively, with 18 bases between them. Germline CDR1 is SNHLY and CDR2 is FYNNEI. The CDR3 nucleotides are TGTGCCAGCACGCAGGGATCTTTTCGTGACACCGGGGAGCTGTTTTTT. It codes for CASTQGSFRDTGELFF.

This clone was counted between two and nine times. The chain joins TRBV19 to TRBJ1-1; D gene uncertain. The CDR3 contains 11 residues. V was shortened by 1 base and J by 9 bases, with 6 bases between the two germline ends. Germline V gives CDR1 LNHDA, CDR2 SQIVND (reference sequence). CDR3 in amino acids: CASSIGQKAFF. The DNA for the CDR3 is TGTGCCAGTAGTATAGGTCAAAAAGCTTTCTTT.

The chain joins TRBV15 to TRBJ2-5, with D unresolved. This CDR3 contains 15 residues. Germline V gene sequence: CDR1 LNHNV, CDR2 YYDKDF (reference sequence). Trimming removed 5 bases at V and 0 bases at J, with 13 bases between. The DNA for the CDR3 is TGTGCCACCAGCGGGCCTATAAGGGACCAAGAGACCCAGTACTTC. Amino acids: CATSGPIRDQETQYF.

The CDR3 protein is CASSGTVSYNEQFF. In nucleotides, the CDR3 is TGTGCCAGCTCCGGGACGGTGTCCTACAATGAGCAGTTCTTC. The chain employs TRBV11-3 and TRBJ2-1; D tentatively fits TRBD1 or TRBD2 (5 bases each). Germline lookup yields CDR1 SGHNT and CDR2 YENEEA. Trimming shortened V by 8 bases and J by 1 base, and 12 bases separated the two germline ends. The CDR3 totals 14 residues.

V gene TRBV7-2 combines with J gene TRBJ2-3; unclear D gene. This CDR3 spans 15 amino acids. V lost 5 bases and J 4 bases, leaving 16 bases between the germline ends. Germline V lookup: CDR1 SGHTA, CDR2 FQGNSA. CDR3 DNA: TGTGCCAGCAGCCTCCCCTTGGGTGGGGCAGATACGCAGTATTTT. This gives the protein CASSLPLGGADTQYF.

This rearrangement joins TRBV2 to TRBJ2-2; D assignment may be TRBD1 or TRBD2 (5 bases each). This CDR3 is built from 16 residues. Germline V gene data show CDR1 as SNHLY and CDR2 as FYNNEI. V gave up 6 bases and J gave up 5 bases, with 19 bases separating them. The CDR3 is CASRKSGTARTGELFF. As DNA, the CDR3 is TGTGCCAGCAGAAAATCCGGGACGGCCAGGACCGGGGAGCTGTTTTTT.

The gene calls are TRBV4-1 and TRBJ1-1; no definite D call. Germline CDR1 is MGHRA and CDR2 is YSYEKL. The V end was cut by 2 bases, the J end by 6 bases, with 16 bases between. CDR3 length: 15 residues. CDR3 coding DNA: TGCGCCAGCAGCCAAACACAACGGGGTCGAGCTGAAGCTTTCTTT. Translated: CASSQTQRGRAEAFF.

The chain employs TRBV5-1 and TRBJ2-3; D ambiguous. This CDR3 contains 12 residues. Germline V gene lookup returns CDR1 SGHRS and CDR2 YFSETQ. Deletions cut 7 bases from V and 0 bases from J, with 6 bases between. CDR3 DNA: TGCGCCAGCCTTGATAGCACAGATACGCAGTATTTT. Protein sequence: CASLDSTDTQYF.

The chain carries TRBV4-1 and TRBJ1-2; maybe TRBD1 (5 bases). V lost 4 bases and J lost 6, with 12 bases in between. Germline V gene lookup returns CDR1 MGHRA and CDR2 YSYEKL. The CDR3 length is 13 residues. CDR3 sequence: CASSPGQPDGYTF. CDR3 DNA: TGCGCCAGCAGCCCGGGGCAGCCCGATGGCTACACCTTC.

V is TRBV5-1 and J is TRBJ1-2, with 7 bases identical to TRBD1. The junction had 4 bases not matched to a gene; V was cut back by 4 bases and J by 1 base. The germline V gene encodes CDR1 SGHRS and CDR2 YFSETQ. CDR3 size: 14 residues. In nucleotides, the CDR3 is TGCGCCAGCAGCCTGGGACAGAATAACTATGGCTACACCTTC. Its protein product is CASSLGQNNYGYTF.

The chain links TRBV5-1 to TRBJ2-7, with TRBD2 matching over 7 bases. Trimming removed 7 bases from V and 3 bases from J; junction bases left unmatched: 13. The CDR3 is 15 amino acids. Per germline, CDR1 SGHRS and CDR2 YFSETQ. The CDR3 spells CASSLGGTIFYEQYF. DNA of the CDR3: TGCGCCAGCTCCCTGGGGGGGACGATCTTCTACGAGCAGTACTTC.

The chain is built from TRBV5-1 and TRBJ2-1, with D possibly TRBD2 on 11 matching bases. This CDR3 has 19 amino acids. V was pared by 5 bases and J by 1 base, with 25 bases between. Germline loops: CDR1 SGHRS, CDR2 YFSETQ. This chain's CDR3 is CASSTGQGLAGGSYNEQFF. Written as DNA, the CDR3 is TGCGCCAGCAGTACGGGACAGGGGCTAGCGGGGGGTTCCTACAATGAGCAGTTCTTC.

J is TRBJ2-3 and V is TRBV9; 10 bases map to TRBD2. CDR1 and CDR2 (germline): SGDLS, YYNGEE. This CDR3 contains 18 residues. V dropped 1 base and J dropped 2; count of bases not matched to a gene: 10. The CDR3 DNA follows: TGTGCCAGCAGCGTAAGTCTAGCGGGGGACACTACCACAGATACGCAGTATTTT. This gives the protein CASSVSLAGDTTTDTQYF.

The chain combines TRBV5-1 with TRBJ1-1; D is undetermined. Deletions cut 0 bases from V and 0 bases from J, with 0 bases between. CDR3 length: 12 amino acids. Looked up from germline, CDR1 is SGHRS and CDR2 is YFSETQ. DNA for the CDR3: TGCGCCAGCAGCTTGGTGAACACTGAAGCTTTCTTT. Protein sequence: CASSLVNTEAFF.

The rearrangement links TRBV6-1 to TRBJ1-2; perhaps TRBD1 as D (5 bases). CDR3 size: 16 residues. In germline, CDR1 is MNHNS, CDR2 SASEGT. Trimming cost V 4 bases and J 8 bases, with 23 bases left between them. The chain's CDR3 is CASSAYIPGTLGGYTF. DNA of the CDR3: TGTGCCAGCAGTGCTTACATTCCGGGGACCCTGGGCGGCTACACCTTC.

The chain carries TRBV4-2 and TRBJ1-2; D is possibly TRBD1 (5 bases). The CDR3 covers 15 residues. The V gene's germline CDR1 is LGHNA and CDR2 YNFKEQ. With 4 bases removed from V and 6 bases from J, the gap between germline ends came to 18 bases. The CDR3 loop is CASSRERGIVNGYTF. Here the CDR3 DNA reads TGTGCCAGCAGCCGAGAGCGGGGGATCGTTAATGGCTACACCTTC.

The chain employs TRBV6-6 and TRBJ1-5; the D is unclear. V was pared by 0 bases and J by 0 bases, with 9 bases between. The CDR3 is 16 amino acids. Germline CDR1 is MNHNY and CDR2 is SVGAGI (reference sequence). CDR3: CASSYSRAFSNQPQHF. The DNA of the CDR3 is TGTGCCAGCAGTTACTCGCGGGCCTTTAGCAATCAGCCCCAGCATTTT.

The chain links TRBV9 to TRBJ2-1; 8 bases map to TRBD2. This CDR3 comprises 15 residues. Germline CDR1 reads SGDLS; CDR2 reads YYNGEE. Germline trimming cut 0 bases from V and 1 base from J; bases unmatched to any gene: 0. This chain's CDR3 is CASSVAGGSYNEQFF. The DNA of the CDR3 is TGTGCCAGCAGCGTAGCGGGAGGGTCCTACAATGAGCAGTTCTTC.

V usage is TRBV6-5 and J usage is TRBJ1-4; tentatively, D is TRBD1 (5 bases). Trimming stripped 5 bases from V and 1 base from J, with 11 bases between. The CDR3 has 15 amino acids. The germline gives CDR1 MNHEY, CDR2 SVGAGI. The CDR3 bases are TGTGCCAGCAGTCGCTCCGGGGGAACTAATGAAAAACTGTTTTTT. Protein product: CASSRSGGTNEKLFF.

This chain connects TRBV4-1 to TRBJ1-1; D unclear. Germline CDR1 reads MGHRA; CDR2 reads YSYEKL. V dropped 5 bases and J dropped 0 bases, with 10 bases sitting between them. This CDR3 has 14 residues. The CDR3 nucleotides read TGCGCCAGCAGCTCGCGACAAGTGAACACTGAAGCTTTCTTT. Its protein product is CASSSRQVNTEAFF.

This sequence joins TRBV11-2 and TRBJ2-7; 7 nucleotides match TRBD1. There are 14 residues in the CDR3. CDR1 SGHAT and CDR2 FQNNGV come from the germline V gene. J was trimmed by 3 bases and V by 0 bases; bases with no gene match: 2. The CDR3 here is CASSLEGQHYEQYF. The DNA of the CDR3 is TGTGCCAGCAGCTTAGAGGGACAGCACTACGAGCAGTACTTC.

This clone has just a few counts. J is TRBJ2-1 and V is TRBV7-2; D is uncertain. CDR3 length equals 15 residues. In germline, CDR1 is SGHTA, CDR2 FQGNSA. The V end was cut by 1 base, the J end by 6 bases, with 13 bases between. Written as DNA, the CDR3 is TGTGCCAGCAGCTTAGTCAGTCTGGGCGGCAATGAGCAGTTCTTC. Translated: CASSLVSLGGNEQFF. The full variable domain, completed using reference TRBV7-2 and TRBJ2-1, is GAGVSQSPSNKVTEKGKDVELRCDPISGHTALYWYRQSLGQGLEFLIYFQGNSAPDKSGLPSDRFSAERTGGSVSTLTIQRTQQEDSAVYLCASSLVSLGGNEQFFGPGTRLTVL.

This clone was recorded only once. This chain uses TRBV20-1 with TRBJ1-1; TRBD1 agrees at 7 bases. This CDR3 is built from 11 residues. Germline V lookup: CDR1 DFQATT, CDR2 SNEGSKA (reference sequence). Trimming removed 8 bases from V and 5 bases from J; junction bases left unmatched: 5. CDR3 in DNA: TGCAGTCCAGGGGGAGGGACTGAAGCTTTCTTT. Translation: CSPGGGTEAFF.

The chain's CDR3 is CASSLDGGRNTEAFF. Here the CDR3 DNA reads TGTGCCAGCAGCTTAGACGGGGGGCGGAACACTGAAGCTTTCTTT. V and J are TRBV7-2 and TRBJ1-1; tentative D call: TRBD1 (6 bases). The V end was cut by 1 base, the J end by 1 base, with 10 bases between. Germline CDR1 reads SGHTA; CDR2 reads FQGNSA. CDR3 length: 15 amino acids.

The V call is TRBV6-1, the J call TRBJ1-2, with D unresolved. Germline CDR1 MNHNS, CDR2 SASEGT. CDR3 length: 13 residues. V was shortened by 4 bases and J by 7 bases, with 13 bases between the two germline ends. The CDR3 bases are TGTGCCAGCAGTGTGCTAAGATCCCCTGGCTACACCTTC. Its protein product is CASSVLRSPGYTF.